This record covers a single T cell receptor (beta chain). This sample stems from a study of blood T cell repertoires in COVID-19. Study context: PBMCs, B-cell-depleted T cells, or T cells provided the cDNA or gDNA that made up the material.

V dropped 4 bases and J dropped 1 base, with 14 bases sitting between them. The germline CDR1 and CDR2 sequences are SGHDT and YYEEEE. The CDR3 sequence is 16 residues long. As handled by the study authors: Estimated nucleated cell counts came from reference gene primer amplification. Profiled with immunoSEQ multiplex PCR; TCRdb holds only in-frame clones, not every one. Clonal size and the V and J genes are those of that table, whereas D and trimming came from the DNA. Counted here are 140,000 or so clones, 87% occurring once; the ten biggest clones make up about 11%. Enrollees, about 18 to 89 years old, lived in 24 US areas. Self-reported history from a screening survey and questionnaire set each donor's cohort.

The gene calls are TRBV5-6 and TRBJ2-2, with a tentative D call TRBD1 (6 bases). The sequenced sample consisted of PBMCs or T cells enriched from blood (not recorded which). The TCR was taken from a man between 60 and 75 years old who had recovered from COVID-19. CDR3 sequence reads: CASSVVDRRNTGELFF. CDR3 nucleotides: TGTGCCAGCAGCGTTGTCGACAGGCGGAACACCGGGGAGCTGTTTTTT.